The TCR beta chain under discussion was sequenced for a study of patients and donors after allogeneic stem cell transplantation. One entry per CDR3 protein, called by TCRdb with MiXCR from the RT-PCR reads. This sample has roughly 230,000 distinct CDR3 sequences, with roughly an eighth found just once. The CDR3 totals 16 residues. Trimming cost V 5 bases and J 3 bases, with 20 bases left between them. The germline gives CDR1 SGHTA, CDR2 FQGNSA. Sequenced: blood, either unsorted or a sorted T cell fraction (not recorded which). The chain uses TRBV7-2 and TRBJ2-7; D remains unclear. The TCR originated in a human donor who was either an allogeneic HSCT recipient or a stem cell or donor lymphocyte infusion donor (not recorded which). It is not recorded whose cells these are; they may come from a transplant donor. CDR3 coding DNA: TGTGCCAGCAGCGACTCCACCGGGCCACGTCACTACGAGCAGTACTTC. Encoded protein: CASSDSTGPRHYEQYF. Full variable domain (missing parts from reference TRBV7-2 and TRBJ2-7): GAGVSQSPSNKVTEKGKDVELRCDPISGHTALYWYRQSLGQGLEFLIYFQGNSAPDKSGLPSDRFSAERTGGSVSTLTIQRTQQEDSAVYLCASSDSTGPRHYEQYFGPGTRLTVT.